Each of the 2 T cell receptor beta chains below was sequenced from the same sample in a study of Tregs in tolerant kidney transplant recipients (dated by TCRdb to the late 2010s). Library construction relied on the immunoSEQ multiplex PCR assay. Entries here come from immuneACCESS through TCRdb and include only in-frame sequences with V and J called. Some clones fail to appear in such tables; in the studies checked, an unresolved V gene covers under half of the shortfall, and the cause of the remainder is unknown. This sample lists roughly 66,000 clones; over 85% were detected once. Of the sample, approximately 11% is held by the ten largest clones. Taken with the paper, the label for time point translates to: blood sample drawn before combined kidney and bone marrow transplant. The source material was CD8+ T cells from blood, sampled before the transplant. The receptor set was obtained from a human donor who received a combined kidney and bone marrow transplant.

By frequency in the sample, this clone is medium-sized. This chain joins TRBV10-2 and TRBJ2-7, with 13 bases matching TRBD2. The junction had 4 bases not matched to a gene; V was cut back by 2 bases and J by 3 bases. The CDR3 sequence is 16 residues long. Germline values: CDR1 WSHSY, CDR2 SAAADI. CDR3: CASSEGTSGMIYEQYF. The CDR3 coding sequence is TGCGCCAGCAGTGAGGGGACTAGCGGGATGATCTACGAGCAGTACTTC.

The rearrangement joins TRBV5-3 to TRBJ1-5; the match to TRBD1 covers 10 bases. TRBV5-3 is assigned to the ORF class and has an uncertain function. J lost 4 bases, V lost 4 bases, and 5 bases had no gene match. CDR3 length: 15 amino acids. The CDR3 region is CARSQVGQGNQPQHF. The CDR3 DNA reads TGTGCCAGAAGCCAAGTGGGACAGGGGAATCAGCCCCAGCATTTT.